Described below is a single TCR beta chain sequence and its context. Germline V gene sequence: CDR1 MDHEN, CDR2 SYDVKM. The CDR3 loop spans 13 amino acids. V lost 5 bases, J lost 8 bases, and 15 bases lay in between. These data belong to a study of blood T cell repertoires in COVID-19. Turning to the study itself: The United States, Italy and Spain supplied acute and convalescent COVID-19 samples. PBMCs, B-cell-depleted T cells, or T cells provided the cDNA or gDNA that made up the material.

As processed by the authors: Estimated nucleated cell counts came from reference gene primer amplification. The assay was immunoSEQ multiplex PCR, and TCRdb's table has in-frame clones only and misses some. V, J and clone size are taken as reported in that table, and D and trimming were inferred from the DNA itself. Of about 120,000 clones detected, about 89% appear once; the ten largest clones hold 15% to 20%. Material for sequencing was peripheral blood. This receptor was identified in a human donor with acute or convalescent COVID-19. The donor label of this sample is uncertain. The V and J genes are TRBV28 and TRBJ1-2; perhaps TRBD1 as D (5 bases). The CDR3 DNA reads as TGTGCCAGCAGTCGGGGGGTCCTAACCGGCTACACCTTC. This sequence encodes CASSRGVLTGYTF.